These T cell receptor beta chains were read from a single sample in a study of T cells in Graves' hyperthyroidism and ophthalmopathy. TCRdb redid the calling of the multiplex PCR reads with MiXCR, one entry per CDR3 protein. The table lists some 500,000 distinct CDR3 sequences, roughly a quarter of them singletons. Sequenced material: blood. Receptors were obtained from a woman in her twenties or thirties with Graves' ophthalmopathy. The CDR3 runs from the conserved cysteine through the conserved F or W. Fields, in order: clone size, CDR3 length, J gene, V gene, CDR3 protein. For some rows the clone size is stated as once, few or many, or as a class when expanded; others skip it.

many,13,TRBJ1-5,TRBV13,CASSYQPNQPQHF
-,22,TRBJ2-7,TRBV2,CASSEEAGGLAARYAAPYEQYF
many,14,TRBJ1-2,TRBV6-1,CASTRQETGYGYTF
few,16,TRBJ2-7,TRBV20-1,CSARDPGTSKRYEQYF
-,15,TRBJ2-4,TRBV12-3/TRBV12-4,CATRGRRGAKNIQYF
-,11,TRBJ2-5,TRBV20-1,CSAALRRTQYF
few,12,TRBJ1-6,TRBV11-2,CASRRGDSPLHF
many,19,TRBJ1-1,TRBV4-1,CASSQGTPGRRVWVTEAFF
many,15,TRBJ1-2,TRBV29-1,CSVQGGDRGREGYTF
-,13,TRBJ1-1,TRBV5-6,CASSWGEDTEAFF
many,13,TRBJ1-5,TRBV6-5,CASSYSINQPQHF
many,14,TRBJ1-5,TRBV19,CASTVTGGGQPQHF
many,12,TRBJ2-7,TRBV20-1,CSASTQSYEQYF
many,15,TRBJ1-1,TRBV9,CASSVDGGMNTEAFF
few,13,TRBJ1-1,TRBV28,CASSLILKTEAFF
many,17,TRBJ1-2,TRBV6-2/TRBV6-3,CASTFTIFGGQSYGYTF
many,15,TRBJ1-1,TRBV28,CATTRTDRMSTEAFF
-,14,TRBJ1-3,TRBV27,CASSLIGPGNTIYF
few,16,TRBJ1-1,TRBV28,CASSLWGDSLNTEAFF
many,14,TRBJ2-6,TRBV20-1,CSATKESGANVLTF
many,16,TRBJ2-2,TRBV6-1,CASSRTDWGNTGELFF
many,17,TRBJ1-5,TRBV4-1,CASSHPGGQERNQPQHF
-,15,TRBJ2-5,TRBV11-2,CASSQLAGVGETQYF
many,15,TRBJ1-5,TRBV20-1,CSATPTGNPNQPQHF
many,15,TRBJ2-7,TRBV6-5,CASRIATTGSYEQYF
many,11,TRBJ2-5,TRBV5-1,CASRQEETQYF
-,15,TRBJ2-7,TRBV28,CASSSGQWTYYEQYF
-,15,TRBJ2-7,TRBV6-2/TRBV6-3,CASSYGAGQSYEQYF
many,14,TRBJ1-1,TRBV10-3,CAIKEAGQDTEAFF